The 30 T cell receptor beta chains below come from one sample, sequenced in a study of response to subunit inactivated influenza vaccine. TCRdb passed the RT-PCR reads through MiXCR, listing each CDR3 protein once. The sample has 400,000 to 650,000 distinct CDR3 sequences; approximately 7.2% are singletons. The sample consisted of PBMCs from blood, taken about 24 months after vaccination. The receptor set was obtained from a man aged 50-75 years who received an inactivated influenza vaccine.

The chain uses TRBV9 and TRBJ2-5; 9 nucleotides line up with TRBD2. This CDR3 spans 16 amino acids. With V trimmed by 3 bases and J by 2 bases, 8 bases remained unmatched. Germline CDR1 and CDR2: SGDLS and YYNGEE. The CDR3 is CASSEGLAVAQETQYF. The CDR3 DNA reads as TGTGCCAGCAGCGAGGGACTAGCCGTCGCTCAAGAGACCCAGTACTTC.

The table lists this clonotype with a few counts. The gene calls are TRBV6-2 or TRBV6-3 and TRBJ1-2, with D perhaps TRBD1 (6 bases). V was trimmed by 3 bases and J by 4 bases, leaving 18 bases between them. The CDR3 consists of 16 residues. The germline V gene encodes CDR1 MNHEY and CDR2 SVGEGT. The CDR3 reads CASSYIRDKSSYGYTF. CDR3 nucleotides: TGTGCCAGCAGTTATATTCGGGACAAATCTTCCTATGGCTACACCTTC.

A few counts support this clonotype. This rearrangement joins TRBV30 to TRBJ2-7; D may be TRBD1 or TRBD2 (5 bases each). Deletions cut 3 bases from V and 0 bases from J, with 12 bases between. Germline CDR1 is GTSNPN and CDR2 is SVGIG (reference sequence). The CDR3 spans 14 residues. In DNA form, the CDR3 reads TGTGCCTGGAGCGCCGACAGCGGCTCCTACGAGCAGTACTTC. Encoded protein: CAWSADSGSYEQYF.

Ten or more counts support this clonotype. The V and J genes are TRBV20-1 and TRBJ2-5; D gene unclear. Trimming shortened V by 1 base and J by 1 base, and 13 bases separated the two germline ends. CDR1 and CDR2 (germline): DFQATT, SNEGSKA (reference sequence). This CDR3 has 15 amino acids. The CDR3 reads CSARGHLALQETQYF. CDR3 in DNA: TGCAGTGCTAGAGGCCACCTCGCCCTCCAAGAGACCCAGTACTTC.

This clonotype has only a few counts. This chain joins TRBV20-1 and TRBJ1-1; D not certain. Trimming removed 5 bases from V and 0 bases from J, with 10 bases in between. The V gene's germline CDR1 is DFQATT and CDR2 SNEGSKA (reference sequence). This CDR3 has 13 amino acids. The DNA of the CDR3 is TGCAGTGCTCGCCGGACCCTGAACACTGAAGCTTTCTTT. Translated, it gives CSARRTLNTEAFF.

The chain links TRBV20-1 to TRBJ2-1, with D perhaps TRBD1 (5 bases). Germline values: CDR1 DFQATT, CDR2 SNEGSKA (reference sequence). Trimming took off 0 bases at V and 4 bases at J, with 22 bases between the two ends. CDR3 length equals 18 residues. Written as DNA, the CDR3 is TGCAGTGCTAGAGATACAGGACGGCCAGACTCGCGATACAATGAGCAGTTCTTC. Its protein is CSARDTGRPDSRYNEQFF.

As to this clonotype: At one end the junction does not follow the germline gene, possibly because of a read error. The chain combines TRBV20-1 with TRBJ2-1; D remains ambiguous. Per the germline V gene, CDR1 is DFQATT and CDR2 is SNEGSKA (reference sequence). CDR3 size: 11 residues. Here the CDR3 DNA reads TGCAGTGCTAGAGATTATCCGAGACAAATCTTC. Translation gives CSARDYPRQIF.

Only a few counts were recorded for this clonotype. The V call is TRBV20-1, the J call TRBJ2-3, with D maybe TRBD2 (6 bases). V was shortened by 4 bases and J by 2 bases, with 16 bases between the two germline ends. Germline V gives CDR1 DFQATT, CDR2 SNEGSKA (reference sequence). The CDR3 is 15 residues long. As DNA, the CDR3 is TGCAGTGCTAAGTGGTTAGCGGCCAACACAGATACGCAGTATTTT. It specifies CSAKWLAANTDTQYF.

Ten or more counts support this clonotype. The rearrangement joins TRBV5-1 to TRBJ1-2, with D possibly TRBD1 on 6 matching bases. The CDR3 is 16 amino acids. V shed 4 bases and J shed 4 bases, with 20 bases lying between them. Germline CDR1 and CDR2: SGHRS and YFSETQ. The CDR3 loop is CASSTEPTGGIYGYTF. DNA of the CDR3: TGCGCCAGCAGCACGGAACCGACAGGAGGAATCTATGGCTACACCTTC.

This clonotype was counted between two and nine times. This chain uses TRBV5-1 with TRBJ2-1; D is uncertain. The CDR3 is 14 residues long. V shed 3 bases and J shed 4 bases, with 11 bases lying between them. Per the germline V gene, CDR1 is SGHRS and CDR2 is YFSETQ. In DNA, the CDR3 is TGCGCCAGCAGCTCGACCAATACATACAATGAGCAGTTCTTC. Its protein product is CASSSTNTYNEQFF.

This clonotype was seen ten or more times. The gene calls are TRBV28 and TRBJ2-5; 8 nucleotides align to TRBD1. CDR3 length: 17 amino acids. The ends lost 2 bases at V and 3 bases at J; junction bases unmatched: 11. The germline gives CDR1 MDHEN, CDR2 SYDVKM. This chain's CDR3 is CASSLSFGQGIKETQYF. CDR3 in DNA: TGTGCCAGCAGTTTAAGTTTCGGACAGGGCATCAAAGAGACCCAGTACTTC.

This clonotype occurred many times. The chain has TRBV6-2 or TRBV6-3 and TRBJ2-1, with 12 bases identical to TRBD2. Trimming took 0 bases from V and 0 from J; bases not matched to a gene: 6. Germline CDR1 is MNHEY and CDR2 is SVGEGT. This CDR3 contains 19 residues. The CDR3 nucleotides are TGTGCCAGCAGTTACTCCCCGACTAGCGGGAGAGGCTCCTACAATGAGCAGTTCTTC. Amino acids: CASSYSPTSGRGSYNEQFF.

This clonotype was detected a few times. The chain combines TRBV20-1 with TRBJ2-7; TRBD1 agrees at 10 bases. Losses at the gene ends were 5 bases for V and 7 bases for J; bases not matched to a gene: 11. The V gene's germline CDR1 is DFQATT and CDR2 SNEGSKA (reference sequence). This CDR3 has 14 residues. DNA of the CDR3: TGCAGTGCTCATCTGACAGGGGGCTGGGAAGAGCAGTACTTC. Amino acid sequence: CSAHLTGGWEEQYF.

This clonotype was seen repeatedly, ten times or more. The rearrangement joins TRBV7-2 to TRBJ2-3; 8 bases are shared with TRBD1. The junction had 6 bases not matched to a gene; V was cut back by 0 bases and J by 7 bases. Germline CDR1 and CDR2: SGHTA and FQGNSA. The CDR3 consists of 15 residues. In DNA form, the CDR3 reads TGTGCCAGCAGCTTAGCGGAAACAGGGGGGAATACGCAGTATTTT. Its translation is CASSLAETGGNTQYF.

This clonotype was found a few times. The V and J genes are TRBV5-4 and TRBJ2-2; 8 bases line up with TRBD2. The CDR3 is made up of 14 amino acids. The V and J ends lost 3 bases and 4 bases, in that order; junction bases with no gene match: 2. Germline CDR1 SGHNT, CDR2 YYREEE (reference sequence). The CDR3 loop reads CASSSSGGTGELFF. The CDR3 DNA reads TGTGCCAGCAGCTCGAGCGGGGGCACCGGGGAGCTGTTTTTT.

Many counts were recorded for this clonotype. The V call is TRBV20-1, the J call TRBJ2-7; perhaps TRBD1 as D (5 bases). Germline CDR1 reads DFQATT; CDR2 reads SNEGSKA (reference sequence). The V end was cut by 3 bases, the J end by 2 bases, with 17 bases between. The CDR3 has 15 residues. Here the CDR3 reads CSASRPGLPPYEQYF. Here the CDR3 DNA reads TGCAGTGCTAGCCGTCCAGGGCTACCCCCCTACGAGCAGTACTTC.

This chain uses TRBV19 with TRBJ2-1; TRBD1 aligns across 9 bases. The CDR3 loop spans 19 amino acids. V trimming: 4 bases; J trimming: 1 base; junction bases outside the gene matches: 14. Germline V lookup: CDR1 LNHDA, CDR2 SQIVND (reference sequence). In DNA, the CDR3 is TGTGCCAGTAGTAGTCCCGGGACAGGGTATAGCCTTTCCTACAATGAGCAGTTCTTC. Translated: CASSSPGTGYSLSYNEQFF. Based on the CDR3 plus reference TRBV19 and TRBJ2-1, the full variable domain is DGGITQSPKYLFRKEGQNVTLSCEQNLNHDAMYWYRQDPGQGLRLIYYSQIVNDFQKGDIAEGYSVSREKKESFPLTVTSAQKNPTAFYLCASSSPGTGYSLSYNEQFFGPGTRLTVL.

This clonotype was observed a few times. V gene TRBV20-1 combines with J gene TRBJ2-1, with D possibly matching TRBD2 (6 bases). CDR3 length: 15 amino acids. The germline V gene encodes CDR1 DFQATT and CDR2 SNEGSKA (reference sequence). Trimming took off 3 bases at V and 0 bases at J, with 12 bases between the two ends. The CDR3 is CSARGDGSSYNEQFF. In DNA, the CDR3 is TGCAGTGCTAGGGGGGACGGGAGCTCCTACAATGAGCAGTTCTTC.

This clonotype was seen a handful of times. The chain links TRBV11-2 to TRBJ2-7; TRBD1 agrees at 7 bases. The V and J ends lost 5 bases and 3 bases, in that order; junction bases with no gene match: 10. CDR3 size: 15 residues. Germline-derived CDR1 and CDR2 are SGHAT and FQNNGV. The DNA of the CDR3 is TGTGCCAGCAGCATCGGACAGGTCCGATTCTACGAGCAGTACTTC. Translation gives CASSIGQVRFYEQYF.

The chain is built from TRBV27 and TRBJ2-3, with D possibly TRBD1 on 6 matching bases. Germline CDR1 MNHEY, CDR2 SMNVEV (reference sequence). The CDR3 has 13 residues. Deletions cut 4 bases from V and 7 bases from J, with 12 bases between. Written as DNA, the CDR3 is TGTGCCAGCAGTTCAAACAGGGCGAATACGCAGTATTTT. Translation: CASSSNRANTQYF.

In this sample, this clonotype turned up many times. The CDR3 is CSVRGTSGSLDEQFF. CDR3 DNA sequence: TGCAGCGTGAGGGGGACTAGCGGGAGTTTGGATGAGCAGTTCTTC. The chain combines TRBV29-1 with TRBJ2-1; TRBD2 matches at 14 bases. V was clipped by 6 bases and J by 8 bases; unmatched bases: 9. Germline V gene sequence: CDR1 SQVTM, CDR2 ANQGSEA. CDR3 length equals 15 residues.

This clonotype has only a few counts. The V call is TRBV9, the J call TRBJ2-1; no clear D gene. Per germline, CDR1 SGDLS and CDR2 YYNGEE. This CDR3 spans 15 amino acids. The V end was cut by 0 bases, the J end by 6 bases, with 13 bases between. CDR3 in amino acids: CASSVDAGWGNEQFF. The DNA of the CDR3 is TGTGCCAGCAGCGTAGACGCAGGTTGGGGCAATGAGCAGTTCTTC.

Ten or more counts support this clonotype. V and J are TRBV6-5 and TRBJ2-7, with D tentatively TRBD2 (5 bases). V gave up 4 bases and J gave up 10 bases, with 11 bases separating them. Germline lookup yields CDR1 MNHEY and CDR2 SVGAGI. The CDR3 has 11 amino acids. The CDR3 DNA is TGTGCCAGCAGTTCAGCGGCTAATCAGTACTTC. Translated: CASSSAANQYF.

This clonotype has more than one count but fewer than ten. The rearrangement links TRBV7-2 to TRBJ2-3, with D unclear. The CDR3 totals 17 residues. Trimming took off 2 bases at V and 1 base at J, with 16 bases between the two ends. Germline V gives CDR1 SGHTA, CDR2 FQGNSA. The CDR3 DNA sequence: TGTGCCAGCAGCTTAAAGTCCTCGGTTCGCCGCACAGATACGCAGTATTTT. Translation: CASSLKSSVRRTDTQYF.

This clonotype was recorded many times. The rearrangement uses TRBV5-1 and TRBJ2-6; no definite D call. The V gene lost 4 bases and the J gene lost 0 bases, with 5 bases spanning the gap. Germline assignment: CDR1 SGHRS and CDR2 YFSETQ. This CDR3 is built from 14 residues. The CDR3 is CASSESSGANVLTF. For the CDR3, the DNA is TGCGCCAGCAGCGAGAGCTCTGGGGCCAACGTCCTGACTTTC. Full variable domain (missing parts from reference TRBV5-1 and TRBJ2-6): KAGVTQTPRYLIKTRGQQVTLSCSPISGHRSVSWYQQTPGQGLQFLFEYFSETQRNKGNFPGRFSGRQFSNSRSEMNVSTLELGDSALYLCASSESSGANVLTFGAGSRLTVL.

There are a few counts of this clonotype. The J gene is TRBJ2-7, the V gene TRBV5-1, with 11 bases matching TRBD2. V trimming: 4 bases; J trimming: 1 base; junction bases outside the gene matches: 7. The CDR3 extends over 16 amino acids. Germline assignment: CDR1 SGHRS and CDR2 YFSETQ. The CDR3 region is CASSPGSGRGSYEQYF. The CDR3 nucleotides are TGCGCCAGCAGCCCGGGTAGCGGGAGGGGTTCCTACGAGCAGTACTTC.

This clonotype was seen a handful of times. The chain joins TRBV5-5 to TRBJ2-7; D could derive from TRBD1 or TRBD2 (6 bases each). Germline loops: CDR1 SGHKS, CDR2 YYEKEE (reference sequence). V was trimmed by 4 bases and J by 0 bases, leaving 17 bases between them. This CDR3 has 16 residues. CDR3 nucleotide sequence: TGTGCCAGCAGCAAGGGGGAAGGAGGGAGCTCCTACGAGCAGTACTTC. This codes for CASSKGEGGSSYEQYF.

This chain links TRBV10-1 with TRBJ2-2; no clear D gene. The germline gives CDR1 WNHNN, CDR2 SYGVQD (reference sequence). Trimming left V 5 bases short and J 1 base short, with 8 bases between. The CDR3 consists of 14 residues. The CDR3 is CASSKIVNTGELFF. The CDR3 DNA follows: TGCGCCAGCAGTAAAATAGTGAACACCGGGGAGCTGTTTTTT.

This clonotype showed up just a few times. This chain connects TRBV28 to TRBJ1-5; TRBD1 aligns across 7 bases. The CDR3 has 19 amino acids. V was clipped by 3 bases and J by 0 bases; unmatched bases: 14. CDR1 is MDHEN, CDR2 SYDVKM, per germline. CDR3 DNA sequence: TGTGCCAGCAGTTTTGCGGGAGAGGACAGGACCTATAGCAATCAGCCCCAGCATTTT. This translates into CASSFAGEDRTYSNQPQHF. The whole variable domain, filled in from reference TRBV28 and TRBJ1-5, reads DVKVTQSSRYLVKRTGEKVFLECVQDMDHENMFWYRQDPGLGLRLIYFSYDVKMKEKGDIPEGYSVSREKKERFSLILESASTNQTSMYLCASSFAGEDRTYSNQPQHFGDGTRLSIL.

The V gene is TRBV4-1, the J gene TRBJ2-7, with D maybe TRBD1 (5 bases). The CDR3 extends over 16 amino acids. CDR1 and CDR2 from the germline V gene are MGHRA and YSYEKL. V lost 1 base to trimming and J lost 2 bases, with 15 bases between them. The CDR3 here is CASSQGDLDTPYEQYF. The DNA for the CDR3 is TGCGCCAGCAGCCAAGGGGATTTGGACACCCCCTACGAGCAGTACTTC.